Sequencing of this T cell receptor beta chain was carried out in a study of blood T cells in healthy people across ages (dated by TCRdb to about 2015). As for the study more broadly: In model experiments, template switching captured about one uniquely barcoded TCR beta cDNA molecule for every two T cells. Two additional independent replicas of 1 million unique cDNA reads from the same blood draw were analyzed for two donors (one aged 18 to 30 and one aged 80 or older). The study measured age-related changes in TCR beta repertoire diversity using deep sequencing normalized with unique cDNA molecular identifiers. To avoid experimental bias, donors of different ages were distributed randomly across sequencing lanes. The donors were split into four age groups: young (average around 15 years), middle-aged (about 40), aged (more than 60) and long-lived (roughly 77). Points the paper makes about the study in general: Donor CMV infection status was unknown, potentially confounding age-related changes in expanded clonotypes. Estimates of total diversity from one million sequenced T cells were regarded as lower bounds and underestimates. Observed TCR beta diversity correlated strongly with the percentage of naive T cells measured by flow cytometry. Observed TCR beta diversity per million T cells fell roughly linearly with age, and a significant reduction was already apparent by age around 40. Compared with the aged group, more naive CD4+ T cells, fewer expanded clones and increased TCR diversity were shown by the long-lived group, suggesting age selection. Bulk unsorted PBMC profiling prevented conclusive comparison of naive and antigen-experienced compartments.

The library was produced with 5' RACE. Sequencing was performed on an Illumina HiSeq 2500. A second roughly 6 to 12 cycle PCR used a sample-barcoded 5' primer and a J-beta primer mix. A template-switch 5' adaptor carrying 12 random nucleotides introduced a unique molecular identifier onto each TCR beta cDNA molecule. At least 3 million CDR3-containing paired-end reads were obtained from each sample. First-strand cDNA synthesis was performed from all RNA using the Mint cDNA synthesis kit, with priming by a TRBC-specific oligonucleotide. After uracil-DNA glycosylase treatment, a first 18-cycle PCR used universal primers M1SS and BC2_uni_R on all cDNA. Per the original workflow: For normalization, 1 million high-quality reads, each with a distinct molecular identifier, were randomly selected from each sample. Reads with shared molecular identifiers were discarded instead of being binned into consensus sequences. MiTCR, run with a Q25 quality threshold and the strictest error-elimination algorithm, handled CDR3 identification, clonotype clustering and error correction. A nonparametric unseen species model using Euler transformation provided a lower-bound estimate of total TCR beta diversity. The raw public reads went through TCRdb reprocessing: fastp at Q25, MiXCR clone calling, in-frame beta chains kept. One record per CDR3 amino acid sequence lists the most common genes and DNA. The V and J calls were determined by TCRdb, not by the authors. The sample contains hundreds of thousands of distinct CDR3 sequences, around 49% of them found a single time. In total, the top ten clones hold around 32% of the sample.

Systemically healthy Caucasian individuals from Russia, around 38 in total and aged about 6 to 95 years, were included as donors. Each donor gave 9.5 to 10 milliliters of peripheral blood, drawn into EDTA-treated Vacutainer tubes. Ficoll-Paque density-gradient centrifugation was used to isolate PBMCs, with at least 7 million per sample. Total RNA was extracted from PBMCs with Trizol reagent, with at least 5 micrograms obtained per sample. For every donor, an aliquot of PBMCs went through flow cytometry to measure the percentages of naive CD45RAhigh/CD27high T cells. The sample holds one count of this clonotype. Its antigen remains unidentified. Base qualities are not recorded, but no much larger clone differs from it by a single base. One read amounts to weak evidence. Sequencing input: blood. The receptor comes from a woman aged 55-75 years in good health.

The nucleotides are TGTGCCAGCAGCACCGGACAGGGTAAGGTGTTCGGGGCCAACGTCCTGACTTTC. The resulting protein is CASSTGQGKVFGANVLTF. The chain was built from TRBV27 and TRBJ2-6; 8 middle bases align to TRBD1. Trimming leaves V shorter by 6 bases and J shorter by 4 bases, with the junction holding 14 bases beyond the gene matches. Reading the germline V gene (reference sequence) gives CDR1 MNHEY and CDR2 SMNVEV. The CDR3 runs 18 residues from the cysteine to the phenylalanine. Of all the DNA, just the CDR3 is kept, 54 bases in frame from base 1.